The T cell receptor beta chain described here comes from a study of blood T cell repertoires in COVID-19. The table lists this clone with a count of one. Method: immunoSEQ multiplex PCR; TCRdb's copy keeps in-frame clones and lacks some. Among about 370,000 clones listed, more than 70% were seen once. Per germline, CDR1 SGHAT and CDR2 FQNNGV. J was trimmed by 6 bases and V by 8 bases; bases with no gene match: 12. The CDR3 consists of 15 residues. The genes are TRBV11-2 and TRBJ2-5, with TRBD2 identical over 10 bases. The receptor was isolated from a woman in her 30s with COVID-19, enrolled during active disease. Source material: peripheral blood. For the CDR3, the DNA is TGTGCCAGCCAACTAAGCGGGGGGGCGTCAAAGACCCAGTACTTC. Translated, it gives CASQLSGGASKTQYF.